This TCR beta chain appears in the sequencing data of a study of CD8 T cells in ankylosing spondylitis. TCRdb fed the 5' RACE reads into MiXCR, producing one record per CDR3 protein. This sample carries 250,000 to 300,000 distinct CDR3 sequences, over 15% of them seen once, and the ten largest clones take under 8.5%. This CDR3 contains 16 residues. V lost 0 bases and J lost 0; bases outside the gene matches: 2. Germline loops: CDR1 MNHEY, CDR2 SMNVEV (reference sequence). Remarks on this clonotype: Its specificity is not known.

The study, taken as a whole, reports: Matched ankylosing spondylitis synovial fluid reportedly showed significant enrichment of disease-linked clones. A motif of roughly 8 highly homologous TCR beta variants was seen as apparently characteristic of ankylosing spondylitis blood.

The sequenced sample consisted of blood, either unsorted or a sorted T cell fraction (not recorded which). The gene calls are TRBV27 and TRBJ1-1, with TRBD1 matching over 9 bases. The TCR comes from a male donor with ankylosing spondylitis or in good health (not recorded which). The CDR3 is CASSLSGTGMNTEAFF. In nucleotides, the CDR3 is TGTGCCAGCAGTTTATCGGGGACAGGGATGAACACTGAAGCTTTCTTT.